Below are 18 T cell receptor beta chains sequenced from a single sample in a study of T cells and copy number aberrations in small-cell lung cancer. The data were produced by immunoSEQ multiplex PCR, yet TCRdb's version contains in-frame clones alone and is incomplete. The top ten clones hold roughly 9.7% of a sample with over 2,000 clones, roughly 80% of them seen once. The sequenced sample was normal tissue next to the tumor. The source of these receptors is a man aged 55 to 70 with small cell lung cancer.

A remark on this clone: Compared with germline, one end of the junction differs, possibly owing to a read error. This chain connects TRBV20-1 to TRBJ2-5; D unresolved. Germline lookup yields CDR1 DFQATT and CDR2 SNEGSKA (reference sequence). The CDR3 covers 11 residues. The CDR3 reads CSAQHQETQYF. CDR3 DNA sequence: TGCAGTGCCCAACACCAGGAGACCCAGTACTTC.

This clone was seen a single time. The chain couples TRBV5-1 to TRBJ2-7, with a weak D call TRBD1 (6 bases). V lost 4 bases, J lost 7 bases, and 18 bases lay in between. The CDR3 consists of 14 residues. CDR1 is SGHRS, CDR2 YFSETQ, per germline. DNA for the CDR3: TGCGCCAGCAGCCCGGGAACAGGGTCTTGGGAGCAGTACTTC. Its protein product is CASSPGTGSWEQYF.

The chain has TRBV18 and TRBJ2-6, with no clear D. V lost 1 base to trimming and J lost 2 bases, with 9 bases between them. Germline-derived CDR1 and CDR2 are KGHSH and LQKENI. The CDR3 is made up of 16 amino acids. The CDR3 nucleotides are TGTGCCAGCTCACCACTCGTCCATGCTGGGGCCAACGTCCTGACTTTC. Translation gives CASSPLVHAGANVLTF.

There are a few counts of this clone. The V and J genes are TRBV6-4 and TRBJ2-5; 8 nucleotides align to TRBD2. Trimming at V came to 5 bases and at J to 2 bases, leaving 10 bases not matched to a gene. The length of the CDR3 is 16 residues. Per the germline V gene, CDR1 is MRHNA and CDR2 is SNTAGT. The CDR3 protein is CASSQTSGEPQETQYF. DNA for the CDR3: TGTGCCAGCAGTCAAACTAGCGGAGAGCCTCAAGAGACCCAGTACTTC.

In DNA, the CDR3 is TGTGCCAGCTCACCAACGACGGATAATACCAACACCGGGGAGCTGTTTTTT. Translated, it gives CASSPTTDNTNTGELFF. The chain recombines TRBV18 with TRBJ2-2; D is ambiguous. V shed 2 bases and J shed 2 bases, with 15 bases lying between them. This CDR3 contains 17 residues. The V gene's germline CDR1 is KGHSH and CDR2 LQKENI.

This chain joins TRBV6-1 and TRBJ2-5, with D unclear. This CDR3 is built from 14 residues. Germline V gene sequence: CDR1 MNHNS, CDR2 SASEGT. V was pared by 2 bases and J by 1 base, with 8 bases between. As DNA, the CDR3 is TGTGCCAGCAGTGAAATGGTGGGCCAAGAGACCCAGTACTTC. Its protein is CASSEMVGQETQYF.

V gene TRBV7-8 combines with J gene TRBJ2-7; D may be TRBD1 (5 bases). With 5 bases removed from V and 4 bases from J, the gap between germline ends came to 6 bases. The germline V gene has CDR1 SGHVS and CDR2 FQNEAQ. This CDR3 is built from 11 residues. In DNA form, the CDR3 reads TGTGCCAGCAGCCCAGGGTACGAGCAGTACTTC. Its translation: CASSPGYEQYF.

The J gene is TRBJ2-1, the V gene TRBV5-1; 9 bases align to TRBD1. The trim removed 4 bases at V and 3 bases at J, leaving 5 bases unmatched. The CDR3 contains 15 residues. CDR1 is SGHRS and CDR2 is YFSETQ in the germline V gene. DNA of the CDR3: TGCGCCAGCAGCAACGTGACAGGGGGCTACAATGAGCAGTTCTTC. This gives the protein CASSNVTGGYNEQFF.

The V gene is TRBV18, the J gene TRBJ2-7; 9 bases match TRBD1. The CDR3 is 14 amino acids. Germline assignment: CDR1 KGHSH and CDR2 LQKENI. Trimming removed 5 bases from V and 6 bases from J; junction bases left unmatched: 8. Here the CDR3 reads CASSGRDRAGEQYF. The CDR3 DNA reads TGTGCCAGCTCAGGCAGGGACAGGGCTGGCGAGCAGTACTTC.

This clone was recorded a few times. The chain combines TRBV5-1 with TRBJ2-1; 8 bases map to TRBD2. The V segment lost 9 bases and the J segment 7 bases; nucleotides outside the gene matches: 15. This CDR3 contains 15 residues. Germline V gene lookup returns CDR1 SGHRS and CDR2 YFSETQ. CDR3 sequence (DNA): TGCGCCACTCAAAAGAGCGGGAGCATCGGGAATGAGCAGTTCTTC. Its protein is CATQKSGSIGNEQFF.

The chain couples TRBV5-6 to TRBJ2-1; 11 bases agree with TRBD2. With V trimmed by 0 bases and J by 8 bases, 4 bases remained unmatched. CDR3 length: 15 residues. Germline-derived CDR1 and CDR2 are SGHDT and YYEEEE. The CDR3 nucleotides read TGTGCCAGCAGCTTGGTTAGCGGGGGGGCCCATGAGCAGTTCTTC. Amino acid sequence: CASSLVSGGAHEQFF.

The rearrangement links TRBV5-6 to TRBJ2-7; D is ambiguous. CDR3 size: 13 residues. The V and J ends lost 3 bases and 0 bases respectively, with 7 bases between them. Germline values: CDR1 SGHDT, CDR2 YYEEEE. The CDR3 region has the DNA TGTGCCAGCAGCTCCGTGGACTCCTACGAGCAGTACTTC. It translates to CASSSVDSYEQYF.

This chain uses TRBV2 with TRBJ2-7; 8 bases map to TRBD1. This CDR3 region has 14 residues. CDR1 is SNHLY and CDR2 is FYNNEI in the germline V gene. With V trimmed by 6 bases and J by 3 bases, 7 bases remained unmatched. DNA for the CDR3: TGTGCCAGCAGGGCGGGACAGGACCTCTACGAGCAGTACTTC. The encoded protein is CASRAGQDLYEQYF.

The gene calls are TRBV30 and TRBJ1-2, with D perhaps TRBD1 (5 bases). V was clipped by 6 bases and J by 5 bases, with 16 bases between them. The CDR3 sequence is 13 residues long. Germline CDR1 is GTSNPN and CDR2 is SVGIG (reference sequence). DNA for the CDR3: TGTGCCTGCCTGGACGGGGCTGCTTATGGCTACACCTTC. Translation gives CACLDGAAYGYTF. Full variable domain (missing parts from reference TRBV30 and TRBJ1-2): SQTIHQWPATLVQPVGSPLSLECTVEGTSNPNLYWYRQAAGRGLQLLFYSVGIGQISSEVPQNLSASRPQDRQFILSSKKLLLSDSGFYLCACLDGAAYGYTFGSGTRLTVV.

For this clone: Just one base apart from a much larger clone, this may be a read error. Other DNA sequences in the same sample also yield this CDR3. This chain joins TRBV4-1 and TRBJ2-7; TRBD1 or TRBD2 may be the D gene (6 bases each). From germline, CDR1 is MGHRA and CDR2 YSYEKL. The ends were cut back, 2 bases at V and 6 bases at J, with 17 bases in the middle. The CDR3 contains 15 residues. CDR3 protein: CASSQSAGQRTEQYF. CDR3 in DNA: TGCGCCAGCAGCCAAAGTGCGGGACAAAGAACCGAGCAGTACTTC.

The J gene is TRBJ2-7, the V gene TRBV18; 10 nucleotides align to TRBD2. The CDR3 runs to 15 residues. Germline CDR1 and CDR2: KGHSH and LQKENI. V gave up 3 bases and J gave up 3 bases; unmatched junction bases: 5. The CDR3 sequence: CASSPRTSGDYEQYF. Here the CDR3 DNA reads TGTGCCAGCTCACCGAGGACTAGCGGAGACTACGAGCAGTACTTC.

A remark on this clone: One junction end does not reproduce the germline sequence, and a read error may be involved. Written as DNA, the CDR3 is TGCAGCGTTGTTCAGAGGGAAAACAGTGAAGCTTTCTTT. Translated, it gives CSVVQRENSEAFF. The chain recombines TRBV29-1 with TRBJ1-1; D is unresolved. Germline V gives CDR1 SQVTM, CDR2 ANQGSEA. This CDR3 is built from 13 residues.

The V call is TRBV9, the J call TRBJ2-1, with D perhaps TRBD2 (5 bases). Trimming stripped 0 bases from V and 8 bases from J, with 15 bases between. The germline CDR1 and CDR2 sequences are SGDLS and YYNGEE. The length of the CDR3 is 15 residues. CDR3 sequence reads: CASSVEGAERDEQFF. The CDR3 DNA reads TGTGCCAGCAGCGTAGAGGGTGCGGAGAGGGATGAGCAGTTCTTC.